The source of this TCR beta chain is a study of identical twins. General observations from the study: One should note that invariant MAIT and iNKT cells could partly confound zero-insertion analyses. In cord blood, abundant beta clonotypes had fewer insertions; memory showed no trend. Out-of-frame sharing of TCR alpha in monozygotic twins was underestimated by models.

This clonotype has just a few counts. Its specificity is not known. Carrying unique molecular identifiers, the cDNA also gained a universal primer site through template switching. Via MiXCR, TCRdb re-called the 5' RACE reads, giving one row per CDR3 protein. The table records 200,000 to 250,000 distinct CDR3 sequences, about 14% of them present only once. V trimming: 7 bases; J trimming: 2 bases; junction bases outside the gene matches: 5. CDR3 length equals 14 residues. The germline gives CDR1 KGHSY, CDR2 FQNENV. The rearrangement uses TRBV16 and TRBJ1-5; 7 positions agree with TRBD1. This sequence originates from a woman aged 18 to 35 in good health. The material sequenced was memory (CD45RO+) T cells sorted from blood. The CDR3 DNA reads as TGTGCCAGCATCGACAGGGCGCGCAATCAGCCCCAGCATTTT. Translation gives CASIDRARNQPQHF.